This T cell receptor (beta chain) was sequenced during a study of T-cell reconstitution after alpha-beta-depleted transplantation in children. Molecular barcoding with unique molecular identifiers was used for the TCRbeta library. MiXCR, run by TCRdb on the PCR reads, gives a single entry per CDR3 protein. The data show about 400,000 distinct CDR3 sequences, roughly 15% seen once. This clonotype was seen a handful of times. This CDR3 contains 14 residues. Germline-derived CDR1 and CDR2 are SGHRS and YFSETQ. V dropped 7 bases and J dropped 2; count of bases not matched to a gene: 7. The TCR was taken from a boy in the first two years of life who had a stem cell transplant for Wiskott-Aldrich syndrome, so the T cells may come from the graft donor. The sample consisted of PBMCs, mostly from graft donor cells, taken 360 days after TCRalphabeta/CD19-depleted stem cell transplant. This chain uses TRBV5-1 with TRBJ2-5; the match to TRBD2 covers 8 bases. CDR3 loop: CASSQLAVQETQYF. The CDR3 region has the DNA TGCGCCAGCTCCCAACTAGCGGTACAAGAGACCCAGTACTTC.